This note documents a single T cell receptor beta chain sequence. This specimen belongs to a study of T cell changes during pregnancy in multiple sclerosis. Clones were read by immunoSEQ multiplex PCR, and TCRdb kept only the in-frame ones, dropping some. The profile covers some 100,000 clones, with roughly 93% appearing a single time and over 0.7% taken by the ten largest. Per the germline V gene, CDR1 is MDHEN and CDR2 is SYDVKM. This CDR3 has 14 residues. The V gene lost 7 bases and the J gene lost 5 bases, with 17 bases spanning the gap. This TCR derives from a female donor with multiple sclerosis, enrolled in a pregnancy study. The chain carries TRBV28 and TRBJ2-5; D possibly corresponds to TRBD2 (6 bases). The sequencing used peripheral blood, collected before pregnancy. For the CDR3, the DNA is TGTGCCAGCACCTCGGCCGCTAGCGCGGAGACCCAGTACTTC. The encoded protein is CASTSAASAETQYF.